Each of the 18 T cell receptor beta chains below was sequenced from the same sample in a study of blood T cells in healthy people across ages. A sample-barcoded 5' primer and a J-beta primer mix were used in a second PCR of about 6 to 12 cycles. TCRdb called the 5' RACE reads again in MiXCR, with one record for every CDR3 protein. The table has 650,000 to 700,000 distinct CDR3 sequences, over 40% seen once; the top ten hold about 13%. The sequencing input was blood. These receptors were collected from a woman of 80 years or more in good health.

This chain uses TRBV28 with TRBJ1-5; no firm D call. The V end was cut by 8 bases, the J end by 4 bases, with 9 bases between. Germline assignment: CDR1 MDHEN and CDR2 SYDVKM. The CDR3 totals 12 residues. In DNA, the CDR3 is TGTGCCAGCGGTGCAAATAATCAGCCCCAGCATTTT. Translation gives CASGANNQPQHF.

This clonotype turned up a few times. The chain has TRBV10-3 and TRBJ1-2; D is possibly TRBD1 (6 bases). With 5 bases removed from V and 8 bases from J, the gap between germline ends came to 18 bases. The germline V gene encodes CDR1 ENHRY and CDR2 SYGVKD. This CDR3 comprises 14 residues. CDR3 nucleotides: TGTGCCATCAGTCCAACCCCGGGACACCCGGGCTACACCTTC. Translation: CAISPTPGHPGYTF.

V and J are TRBV3-1 and TRBJ2-2; the match to TRBD1 covers 9 bases. This CDR3 spans 16 amino acids. Germline trimming cut 3 bases from V and 4 bases from J; bases unmatched to any gene: 6. Germline assignment: CDR1 LGHDT and CDR2 YNNKEL (reference sequence). The CDR3 bases are TGTGCCAGCAGCCATCCCGACAGGGGGTTCACCGGGGAGCTGTTTTTT. Its protein is CASSHPDRGFTGELFF.

This clonotype was detected a few times. The junction shows a germline mismatch at one end, possibly a read error. V usage is TRBV2 and J usage is TRBJ2-2, with D perhaps matching TRBD1 (6 bases). The V gene's germline CDR1 is SNHLY and CDR2 FYNNEI. CDR3 length equals 16 residues. In nucleotides, the CDR3 is TGTGCCATCAGTTTCTTAGGGGGATTGGGGACCGGGGAGCTGTTTTTT. Its translation: CAISFLGGLGTGELFF.

The sample holds one count of this clonotype. A much larger clone lies a single base off, so this may be a read error. The chain is built from TRBV10-3 and TRBJ2-1, with 8 nucleotides matching TRBD1. V was pared by 6 bases and J by 2 bases, with 18 bases of the junction left unmatched. The germline V gene has CDR1 ENHRY and CDR2 SYGVKD. The CDR3 is 19 amino acids. The CDR3 bases are TGTGCCATCAGCGCCCTCGGACAGGGAAGACACCGCACCTACAATGAGCAGTTCTTC. Its translation: CAISALGQGRHRTYNEQFF.

V is TRBV27 and J is TRBJ1-5; tentatively, D is TRBD1 (5 bases). This CDR3 is 12 amino acids long. Germline V gives CDR1 MNHEY, CDR2 SMNVEV (reference sequence). The V and J ends lost 3 bases and 9 bases respectively, with 9 bases between them. The CDR3 region is CASSFRDRPQHF. As DNA, the CDR3 is TGTGCCAGCAGTTTCAGGGATCGGCCCCAGCATTTT.

This clonotype has at least ten counts. The rearrangement uses TRBV6-5 and TRBJ2-5; 7 bases agree with TRBD2. The CDR3 has 15 residues. V was pared by 3 bases and J by 7 bases, with 11 bases of the junction left unmatched. Per the germline V gene, CDR1 is MNHEY and CDR2 is SVGAGI. In nucleotides, the CDR3 is TGTGCCAGCAGTTATGTGGCTAGCGGATCGGGGACCCAGTACTTC. This codes for CASSYVASGSGTQYF.

This rearrangement joins TRBV9 to TRBJ2-2; D gene unclear. Trimming shortened V by 1 base and J by 1 base, and 11 bases separated the two germline ends. Germline values: CDR1 SGDLS, CDR2 YYNGEE. The CDR3 spans 16 residues. The CDR3 region is CASSVLGPRNTGELFF. CDR3 DNA: TGTGCCAGCAGCGTACTCGGTCCCAGGAACACCGGGGAGCTGTTTTTT. Full variable domain (missing parts from reference TRBV9 and TRBJ2-2): DSGVTQTPKHLITATGQRVTLRCSPRSGDLSVYWYQQSLDQGLQFLIQYYNGEERAKGNILERFSAQQFPDLHSELNLSSLELGDSALYFCASSVLGPRNTGELFFGEGSRLTVL.

In its sample, this clonotype was seen once. The chain is built from TRBV3-1 and TRBJ2-1; D is unclear. The CDR3 runs to 15 residues. The germline V and J ends were trimmed by 1 base and 4 bases, with 11 bases remaining between them. Germline-derived CDR1 and CDR2 are LGHDT and YNNKEL (reference sequence). CDR3 coding DNA: TGTGCCAGCAGCCAAGCCCGTCCTTATTACAATGAGCAGTTCTTC. Translated, it gives CASSQARPYYNEQFF.

A note on this clonotype: A much larger clone is a single base away; this may be a read error. This rearrangement joins TRBV6-6 to TRBJ2-4, with D perhaps matching TRBD2 (6 bases). The length of the CDR3 is 12 residues. Germline lookup yields CDR1 MNHNY and CDR2 SVGAGI (reference sequence). Trimming took 8 bases from V and 13 from J, leaving 18 bases between them. This CDR3 reads CASGYWDWEQYF. The CDR3 DNA reads TGTGCCAGCGGCTACTGGGACTGGGAGCAGTACTTC.

V usage is TRBV15 and J usage is TRBJ1-3; 11 bases fit TRBD1. The V gene's germline CDR1 is LNHNV and CDR2 YYDKDF (reference sequence). CDR3 length: 17 amino acids. V gave up 0 bases and J gave up 8 bases; unmatched junction bases: 9. CDR3 residues: CATSRDRDRGSLDTIYF. Here the CDR3 DNA reads TGTGCCACCAGCAGAGATCGGGACAGGGGGTCTCTGGACACCATATATTTT.

This sequence joins TRBV29-1 and TRBJ2-1; no definite D call. CDR1 is SQVTM, CDR2 ANQGSEA, per germline. With 6 bases removed from V and 13 bases from J, the gap between germline ends came to 22 bases. The CDR3 length is 13 residues. The chain's CDR3 is CSVRDLRKETQFF. The CDR3 nucleotides read TGCAGCGTCCGCGACCTACGGAAAGAGACCCAGTTCTTC.

Note on this clonotype: A much larger clonotype is one base distant, so this may be a read error. The V and J genes are TRBV27 and TRBJ1-1; tentative D call: TRBD1 (5 bases). This CDR3 spans 13 amino acids. V was clipped by 6 bases and J by 0 bases, with 8 bases between them. The germline gives CDR1 MNHEY, CDR2 SMNVEV (reference sequence). The CDR3 region has the DNA TGTGCCAGCAGAGGACATTTGAACACTGAAGCTTTCTTT. It encodes CASRGHLNTEAFF.

This clonotype was detected only once. This chain uses TRBV14 with TRBJ2-2; D unclear. Germline CDR1 and CDR2: SGHDN and FVKESK. V lost 4 bases to trimming and J lost 9 bases, with 15 bases between them. The CDR3 is 14 amino acids. The CDR3 nucleotides read TGTGCCAGCAGCCTAAACCCCCCATCCCGGGAGCTGTTTTTT. Translating it yields CASSLNPPSRELFF.

Concerning this clonotype itself: This clone may be a read error of a much larger clone one base away. This rearrangement joins TRBV6-6 to TRBJ1-2; TRBD1 matches 8 bases. Germline CDR1 MNHNY, CDR2 SVGAGI (reference sequence). CDR3 size: 13 residues. J gave up 4 bases and V 6 bases, and 4 bases lay outside the gene matches. Written as DNA, the CDR3 is TGTGCCAGCAGCCGCGGGACAGGCTATGGCTACACCTTC. Encoded protein: CASSRGTGYGYTF.

This clonotype was counted a few times. This chain joins TRBV7-2 and TRBJ2-3; 7 bases line up with TRBD2. This CDR3 region has 13 residues. Germline V lookup: CDR1 SGHTA, CDR2 FQGNSA. J was trimmed by 10 bases and V by 5 bases; bases with no gene match: 9. Here the CDR3 DNA reads TGTGCCAGCAGCCCTAGCGGAGAATCCGCGCAGTATTTT. This gives the protein CASSPSGESAQYF. Looking up the rest from reference TRBV7-2 and TRBJ2-3 gives the full variable domain: GAGVSQSPSNKVTEKGKDVELRCDPISGHTALYWYRQSLGQGLEFLIYFQGNSAPDKSGLPSDRFSAERTGGSVSTLTIQRTQQEDSAVYLCASSPSGESAQYFGPGTRLTVL.

The chain links TRBV7-2 to TRBJ2-4; D remains unclear. The CDR3 contains 16 residues. Germline lookup yields CDR1 SGHTA and CDR2 FQGNSA. Deletions cut 0 bases from V and 3 bases from J, with 12 bases between. The CDR3 nucleotides are TGTGCCAGCAGCTTAGCATCAGGCCTGAGCAAAAACATTCAGTACTTC. Translated, it gives CASSLASGLSKNIQYF. The full variable domain, with the rest looked up from reference TRBV7-2 and TRBJ2-4, is GAGVSQSPSNKVTEKGKDVELRCDPISGHTALYWYRQSLGQGLEFLIYFQGNSAPDKSGLPSDRFSAERTGGSVSTLTIQRTQQEDSAVYLCASSLASGLSKNIQYFGAGTRLSVL.

This clonotype was observed many times. This chain connects TRBV20-1 to TRBJ1-5; D not resolved. Trimming took off 3 bases at V and 7 bases at J, with 13 bases between the two ends. Germline-derived CDR1 and CDR2 are DFQATT and SNEGSKA (reference sequence). The CDR3 is made up of 13 amino acids. This CDR3 is CSASASVGQPQHF. The CDR3 DNA is TGCAGTGCTAGCGCGAGCGTCGGACAGCCCCAGCATTTT.